What follows are 13 T cell receptor beta chains derived from one specimen sequenced in a study of OX40 agonist ivuxolimab in advanced cancers. The table came from immunoSEQ multiplex PCR; TCRdb's copy has only in-frame clones and leaves some out. The table includes more than 70,000 clones, over 75% detected once. Sequenced here: CD4+ or CD8+ T cells sorted from blood, sampled in a trial of the OX40 agonist ivuxolimab. The source of these receptors is an adult with an advanced solid tumor such as melanoma, head and neck, liver or kidney cancer.

The gene calls are TRBV30 and TRBJ2-5; possibly TRBD1 or TRBD2 for D (5 bases each). Trimming cost V 6 bases and J 5 bases, with 13 bases left between them. CDR1 and CDR2 (germline): GTSNPN, SVGIG (reference sequence). This CDR3 is built from 12 residues. The CDR3 DNA is TGTGCCTGTAACTGGGGGTTGGAGACCCAGTACTTC. It specifies CACNWGLETQYF.

The chain uses TRBV6-5 and TRBJ1-6; TRBD1 aligns across 7 bases. J gave up 5 bases and V 6 bases, and 7 bases lay outside the gene matches. The CDR3 length is 15 residues. Germline V CDR1 and CDR2: MNHEY, SVGAGI. The CDR3 is CASRIRQGDNSPLHF. CDR3 DNA: TGTGCCAGCAGGATTCGACAGGGCGATAATTCACCCCTCCACTTT.

The CDR3 DNA is TGTGCCAGCAGCGTAGGGCAATTAGTAGGTGAAGCTTTCTTT. This gives the protein CASSVGQLVGEAFF. This chain uses TRBV9 with TRBJ1-1, with D uncertain. V was pared by 0 bases and J by 7 bases, with 13 bases between. The CDR3 has 14 amino acids. Germline values: CDR1 SGDLS, CDR2 YYNGEE. Supplemented by reference TRBV9 and TRBJ1-1, the full variable domain reads DSGVTQTPKHLITATGQRVTLRCSPRSGDLSVYWYQQSLDQGLQFLIQYYNGEERAKGNILERFSAQQFPDLHSELNLSSLELGDSALYFCASSVGQLVGEAFFGQGTRLTVV.

This chain links TRBV5-1 with TRBJ2-3; either TRBD1 or TRBD2 may fit D (6 bases each). The CDR3 consists of 15 residues. V was clipped by 5 bases and J by 4 bases, with 17 bases between them. Germline V gives CDR1 SGHRS, CDR2 YFSETQ. CDR3 in amino acids: CASSFGGSAADTQYF. CDR3 DNA sequence: TGCGCCAGCAGTTTCGGGGGCTCCGCGGCAGATACGCAGTATTTT.

The chain couples TRBV6-1 to TRBJ2-3; possible D gene TRBD1, 6 bases. This CDR3 comprises 16 residues. Looked up from germline, CDR1 is MNHNS and CDR2 is SASEGT. Trimming pared 3 bases from V and 5 bases from J, leaving 18 bases between. The CDR3 region is CASSDAKDSGRDTQYF. In DNA, the CDR3 is TGTGCCAGCAGTGATGCCAAGGACAGCGGTAGAGATACGCAGTATTTT.

The chain carries TRBV7-8 and TRBJ2-7, with a weak D call TRBD2 (6 bases). Germline CDR1 is SGHVS and CDR2 is FQNEAQ. V was pared by 4 bases and J by 0 bases, with 10 bases between. The CDR3 covers 14 residues. The CDR3 nucleotides read TGTGCCAGCAGCTCCGCGGGATTCTCCTACGAGCAGTACTTC. This sequence encodes CASSSAGFSYEQYF.

This clone was seen more than once but under ten times. The chain has TRBV7-9 and TRBJ2-7; possibly TRBD2 for D (6 bases). CDR1 and CDR2 from the germline V gene are SEHNR and FQNEAQ (reference sequence). Trimming took off 5 bases at V and 2 bases at J, with 16 bases between the two ends. The CDR3 length is 15 residues. CDR3 bases: TGTGCCAGCAGCGCCGGGGGAATCCCCACCTACGAGCAGTACTTC. Protein sequence: CASSAGGIPTYEQYF.

This sequence joins TRBV6-1 and TRBJ1-1; possibly TRBD1 for D (5 bases). Per the germline V gene, CDR1 is MNHNS and CDR2 is SASEGT. The CDR3 is 15 residues long. The V end was cut by 5 bases, the J end by 0 bases, with 13 bases between. The CDR3 DNA reads as TGTGCCAGCAGTCCTCCCGGGACGGTGAACACTGAAGCTTTCTTT. Residues: CASSPPGTVNTEAFF.

The V gene is TRBV7-9, the J gene TRBJ2-1, with 10 positions matching TRBD2. Unmatched junction bases numbered 11, after V lost 4 bases and J lost 8 bases. CDR1 and CDR2 (germline): SEHNR, FQNEAQ (reference sequence). This CDR3 has 16 amino acids. The CDR3 DNA sequence: TGTGCCAGCAGCTCTCCCCAAGGGACTAGCGACGATGAGCAGTTCTTC. Its protein product is CASSSPQGTSDDEQFF.

The chain combines TRBV18 with TRBJ1-1, with D possibly matching TRBD1 (5 bases). V lost 3 bases and J lost 4, with 12 bases in between. Germline CDR1 reads KGHSH; CDR2 reads LQKENI. The CDR3 length is 14 residues. The CDR3 DNA sequence: TGTGCCAGCTCACCCCAGGGAACGGCCACTGAAGCTTTCTTT. Translation: CASSPQGTATEAFF.

The CDR3 nucleotides read TGCGCCAGCAGCTTGGACAGTTCACGCGGGGAGCTGTTTTTT. It yields the protein CASSLDSSRGELFF. This chain connects TRBV5-1 to TRBJ2-2; D ambiguous. Germline V gene data show CDR1 as SGHRS and CDR2 as YFSETQ. The CDR3 totals 14 residues. Trimming removed 0 bases from V and 7 bases from J, with 10 bases in between.

This clone was counted only a few times. V and J are TRBV20-1 and TRBJ2-3; D is undetermined. From germline, CDR1 is DFQATT and CDR2 SNEGSKA (reference sequence). The CDR3 loop spans 11 amino acids. Trimming stripped 6 bases from V and 6 bases from J, with 10 bases between. The CDR3: CSAAVGDTQYF. In DNA form, the CDR3 reads TGCAGTGCCGCGGTAGGTGATACGCAGTATTTT.

The rearrangement joins TRBV7-3 to TRBJ1-6; TRBD1 aligns across 8 bases. Germline CDR1 and CDR2: SGHTA and FQGTGA. Trimming took 1 base from V and 6 from J; bases not matched to a gene: 2. The CDR3 has 15 residues. CDR3 sequence reads: CASSLNTGGNSPLHF. CDR3 bases: TGTGCCAGCAGCTTAAATACAGGGGGTAATTCACCCCTCCACTTT.